One sample yielded the 25 T cell receptor beta chains listed below, sequenced in a study of esophageal squamous cell carcinoma under preoperative chemotherapy. TCRdb used MiXCR to reprocess the PCR reads, holding one entry per CDR3 protein. The sample includes tens of thousands of distinct CDR3 sequences, roughly half of them seen just once. Noted time point: before preoperative PTX-NDP chemotherapy. The material was obtained from a patient given preoperative chemotherapy. These receptors came from a human donor with esophageal squamous cell carcinoma. The donor label of this sample is uncertain.

In this sample, this clonotype turned up once. The J gene is TRBJ2-1, the V gene TRBV7-8; 8 bases are shared with TRBD1. TRBJ2-7 matches the DNA end more closely, so the J call is doubtful. Looked up from germline, CDR1 is SGHVS and CDR2 is FQNEAQ. The CDR3 length is 14 residues. This CDR3 reads CASRMDRVNNEQYF. As DNA, the CDR3 is TGTGCCAGCAGAATGGACAGGGTTAACAATGAGCAGTACTTC.

In its sample, this clonotype was seen a few times. The chain links TRBV7-2 to TRBJ2-1; D is perhaps TRBD1 or TRBD2 (5 bases each). Germline CDR1 is SGHTA and CDR2 is FQGNSA. The CDR3 runs to 16 residues. With 1 base removed from V and 2 bases from J, the gap between germline ends came to 12 bases. The CDR3 bases are TGTGCCAGCAGCTTAGGGGGGTCCCCCGCCTACAATGAGCAGTTCTTC. It specifies CASSLGGSPAYNEQFF.

This chain connects TRBV28 to TRBJ2-4, with D perhaps matching TRBD1 (6 bases). The J call is doubtful: the DNA matches TRBJ2-5 better. The CDR3 is 14 amino acids. Germline-derived CDR1 and CDR2 are MDHEN and SYDVKM. DNA for the CDR3: TGTGCCAGCAGCGCCGGACAGACCAAAGAGACCCAGTACTTC. It yields the protein CASSAGQTKETQYF.

A remark on this clonotype: At one end, the junction sequence differs from germline, possibly due to a read error. The J gene is TRBJ2-1, the V gene TRBV7-2; 10 positions agree with TRBD1. CDR3 size: 15 residues. Looked up from germline, CDR1 is SGHTA and CDR2 is FQGNSA. CDR3 coding DNA: TGTGCCAGCAGCTTGGGACAGGGGAGATACGATGAGCTGTTCTTC. As protein: CASSLGQGRYDELFF. The whole variable domain, remainder taken from reference TRBV7-2 and TRBJ2-1, is GAGVSQSPSNKVTEKGKDVELRCDPISGHTALYWYRQSLGQGLEFLIYFQGNSAPDKSGLPSDRFSAERTGGSVSTLTIQRTQQEDSAVYLCASSLGQGRYDELFFGPGTRLTVL.

To note about this clonotype: One junction end does not reproduce the germline sequence, and a read error may be involved. The rearrangement links TRBV6-1 to TRBJ2-5; D is perhaps TRBD1 (6 bases). Germline loops: CDR1 MNHNS, CDR2 SASEGT. There are 14 residues in the CDR3. DNA for the CDR3: TGTGCGGGGAGTGGGGGCAGGGCCGAAGAGACGCAGTACTTC. This codes for CAGSGGRAEETQYF.

Regarding this clonotype: A read error may be the cause here, since a much bigger clone is one base away. V is TRBV6-1 and J is TRBJ1-5; TRBD1 is a possible D gene (6 bases). The V gene's germline CDR1 is MNHNS and CDR2 SASEGT. CDR3 size: 15 residues. Trimming pared 8 bases from V and 11 bases from J, leaving 25 bases between. The DNA of the CDR3 is TGTGCCAGCGGAGGGGGATGGGACGGGGCCCCAGCCCAGCATTTT. This encodes CASGGGWDGAPAQHF.

The rearrangement links TRBV7-2 to TRBJ2-4; D is possibly TRBD1 (6 bases). V was cut by 1 base and J by 12 bases, with 19 bases left in between. The CDR3 is made up of 15 amino acids. CDR1 and CDR2 (germline): SGHTA, FQGNSA. The CDR3 spells CASSLGGGGQETQYF. The CDR3 nucleotides are TGTGCCAGCAGCTTAGGGGGTGGGGGCCAAGAGACTCAGTACTTC.

This clonotype was detected only a few times. This chain uses TRBV12-3 or TRBV12-4 with TRBJ2-1; TRBD1 might be the D (6 bases). The CDR3 length is 13 residues. Trimming shortened V by 3 bases and J by 8 bases, and 11 bases separated the two germline ends. In DNA form, the CDR3 reads TGTGCCAGCAGTTTGGCCCAGGGGCATGAGCAGTTCTTC. It specifies CASSLAQGHEQFF.

This clonotype was seen many times. The chain has TRBV10-3 and TRBJ2-2, with TRBD2 matching 7 bases. Germline-derived CDR1 and CDR2 are ENHRY and SYGVKD. The CDR3 loop spans 14 amino acids. Trimming at V came to 3 bases and at J to 6 bases, leaving 4 bases not matched to a gene. CDR3 sequence reads: CAISDQGLPGELFF. CDR3 bases: TGTGCCATCAGTGACCAGGGACTACCCGGGGAGCTGTTTTTT.

The chain is built from TRBV10-3 and TRBJ2-3; a weak D match, TRBD2 (6 bases). The J call may not be correct, given that the DNA end is closer to TRBJ2-1. This CDR3 has 19 residues. Germline V gives CDR1 ENHRY, CDR2 SYGVKD. CDR3 in DNA: TGTGCCATCAGTGATATCCCGAACGCTGGGGGGAGTGCAGGAGACATGCAGTTCTTC. It translates to CAISDIPNAGGSAGDMQFF.

The V call is TRBV12-3 or TRBV12-4, the J call TRBJ1-2, with unresolved D. Trimming shortened V by 1 base and J by 4 bases, and 7 bases separated the two germline ends. The length of the CDR3 is 13 residues. CDR3 DNA: TGTGCCAGCAGTTTAGACTCTTCCTATGGCTACACCTTC. Translating gives CASSLDSSYGYTF.

As to this clonotype: Germline and junction disagree at one end, which may indicate a read error. The V call is TRBV7-2, the J call TRBJ2-3; a weak D match, TRBD1 (7 bases). With the DNA end fitting TRBJ2-5 better, the J assignment may be wrong. Germline V gene lookup returns CDR1 SGHTA and CDR2 FQGNSA. The CDR3 consists of 17 residues. CDR3 sequence (DNA): TGTGCCAGCAGCGAGGGGATAGGGGGCGGGGAGCAAGATACCCAGTACTTC. It specifies CASSEGIGGGEQDTQYF.

In this sample, this clonotype turned up a few times. The gene calls are TRBV7-2 and TRBJ2-3, with D possibly called TRBD1 or TRBD2 (7 bases each). TRBJ2-5 matches the DNA end more closely, so the J call is doubtful. Germline V gene data show CDR1 as SGHTA and CDR2 as FQGNSA. The CDR3 is 16 amino acids. The CDR3 loop reads CASRPQGGRGTETQYF. The DNA for the CDR3 is TGTGCCAGCAGGCCGCAGGGGGGGCGAGGGACAGAGACCCAGTACTTC.

A few counts support this clonotype. The chain recombines TRBV7-2 with TRBJ2-7; weak D call: TRBD1 (6 bases). V lost 4 bases to trimming and J lost 4 bases, with 8 bases between them. The germline V gene has CDR1 SGHTA and CDR2 FQGNSA. The CDR3 spans 12 residues. The CDR3, as DNA: TGTGCCAGCAGCTCTACAGGGTACGAGCAGTACTTC. Translating gives CASSSTGYEQYF.

This clonotype was picked up many times. As DNA, the CDR3 is TGTGCCAGCAGCTTATTGGACGGACAGGGGTTCCCGACTGAGCAGTTCTTC. It specifies CASSLLDGQGFPTEQFF. The chain combines TRBV7-2 with TRBJ2-1; 9 nucleotides align to TRBD1. The CDR3 loop spans 17 amino acids. In germline, CDR1 is SGHTA, CDR2 FQGNSA. Trimming took 2 bases from V and 9 from J; bases not matched to a gene: 14.

This clonotype turned up a few times. The chain recombines TRBV6-1 with TRBJ2-3, with D perhaps TRBD2 (6 bases). Germline lookup yields CDR1 MNHNS and CDR2 SASEGT. V was cut by 2 bases and J by 10 bases, with 19 bases left in between. This CDR3 spans 15 amino acids. The CDR3 sequence is CASSEPGLSMMAQYF. The CDR3 coding sequence is TGTGCCAGCAGTGAACCGGGACTCTCTATGATGGCGCAGTATTTT.

At least ten counts were recorded for this clonotype. Here the CDR3 DNA reads TGTGCCAGCAGCTTGAAAGCGGGAGGGCCGGGTGAGCAGTTCTTC. It specifies CASSLKAGGPGEQFF. This chain links TRBV7-2 with TRBJ2-1; TRBD2 matches 10 bases. The CDR3 loop spans 15 amino acids. Looked up from germline, CDR1 is SGHTA and CDR2 is FQGNSA. The V gene end was trimmed by 3 bases and the J gene end by 9 bases; junction bases not matched to a gene: 8. Drawing the rest from reference TRBV7-2 and TRBJ2-1, the complete variable domain is GAGVSQSPSNKVTEKGKDVELRCDPISGHTALYWYRQSLGQGLEFLIYFQGNSAPDKSGLPSDRFSAERTGGSVSTLTIQRTQQEDSAVYLCASSLKAGGPGEQFFGPGTRLTVL.

V gene TRBV7-2 combines with J gene TRBJ2-7; 9 positions match TRBD2. CDR3 size: 15 residues. The V and J ends lost 10 bases and 5 bases, in that order; junction bases with no gene match: 15. Germline V lookup: CDR1 SGHTA, CDR2 FQGNSA. CDR3 sequence (DNA): TGTGCCATCCGGGTGATTAGCGGGAGCCGGAACGAGCAGTACTTC. This translates into CAIRVISGSRNEQYF. Using reference TRBV7-2 and TRBJ2-7 for the parts outside the CDR3, the full variable domain is GAGVSQSPSNKVTEKGKDVELRCDPISGHTALYWYRQSLGQGLEFLIYFQGNSAPDKSGLPSDRFSAERTGGSVSTLTIQRTQQEDSAVYLCAIRVISGSRNEQYFGPGTRLTVT.

This clonotype is classed as large. The chain combines TRBV7-9 with TRBJ2-5; TRBD1 matches at 7 bases. There are 15 residues in the CDR3. Trimming removed 5 bases from V and 1 base from J; junction bases left unmatched: 7. The germline gives CDR1 SEHNR, CDR2 FQNEAQ (reference sequence). The chain's CDR3 is CASSVRQGVQETQYF. The DNA of the CDR3 is TGTGCCAGCAGCGTACGACAGGGTGTCCAAGAGACCCAGTACTTC.

The DNA for the CDR3 is TGTGCCAGCAGCGGAGGACTGAGCTCCTACAATGAGCAGTTCTTC. Its translation: CASSGGLSSYNEQFF. The chain is built from TRBV11-3 and TRBJ2-1; maybe TRBD2 (5 bases). Germline CDR1 reads SGHNT; CDR2 reads YENEEA. V lost 5 bases and J 0 bases, leaving 11 bases between the germline ends. The CDR3 is 15 residues long.

At least ten counts were recorded for this clonotype. The chain employs TRBV5-6 and TRBJ2-3, with a possible D match to TRBD2 (5 bases). Germline CDR1 and CDR2: SGHDT and YYEEEE. The germline V and J ends were trimmed by 2 bases and 1 base, with 8 bases remaining between them. The CDR3 sequence is 14 residues long. DNA for the CDR3: TGTGCCAGCAGCTTCAATAGCGGCACAGATACGCAGTATTTT. Residues: CASSFNSGTDTQYF.

The chain uses TRBV7-6 and TRBJ2-5; TRBD2 is a possible D gene (5 bases). CDR1 is SGHVS, CDR2 FNYEAQ, per germline. The germline V and J ends were trimmed by 3 bases and 0 bases, with 23 bases remaining between them. This CDR3 is 19 amino acids long. CDR3 nucleotide sequence: TGTGCCAGCAGCTTGGATCCGGGGATCGGCGGGCGAGACCAAGAGACCCAGTACTTC. Residues: CASSLDPGIGGRDQETQYF.

The rearrangement links TRBV28 to TRBJ2-2; D might be TRBD1 (6 bases). The CDR3 runs to 14 residues. The V end lost 2 bases, the J end lost 7 bases, and 11 bases lay between the germline ends. Germline lookup yields CDR1 MDHEN and CDR2 SYDVKM. CDR3 DNA: TGTGCCAGCAGTTTAAGTGGGGGCAGCGGGGAGCTGTTTTTT. This encodes CASSLSGGSGELFF.

Written as DNA, the CDR3 is TGTGCCAGCAGCTTAGAAGGGACTAGCGGGAGACCCTCCTCCTACGAGCAGTACTTC. Amino acids: CASSLEGTSGRPSSYEQYF. The chain is built from TRBV7-2 and TRBJ2-1; 14 positions match TRBD2. The last part of the DNA fits TRBJ2-7 better; the J call may be wrong. The V gene's germline CDR1 is SGHTA and CDR2 FQGNSA. This CDR3 has 19 residues.

DNA for the CDR3: TGTGCCAGCACAAACAGGGGCGAGCAGTACTTC. It is translated as CASTNRGEQYF. This sequence joins TRBV6-1 and TRBJ2-7, with 7 bases identical to TRBD1. The CDR3 contains 11 residues. V gave up 7 bases and J gave up 6 bases; unmatched junction bases: 3. Per the germline V gene, CDR1 is MNHNS and CDR2 is SASEGT.